This TCR beta chain was obtained from a study of blood T cell repertoires in COVID-19. Across the whole study: In each case, the material was cDNA or gDNA derived from T cells, B-cell-depleted T cells, or PBMCs.

Seattle researchers signed up patients amid active infection and tracked them longitudinally. Method: immunoSEQ multiplex PCR; TCRdb's copy keeps in-frame clones and lacks some. The sample lists about 62,000 clones, around 87% occurring once. Input material: peripheral blood. The clonotype comes from an older woman with COVID-19, enrolled during active disease.

The CDR3, as DNA: TGTGCCAGCTCACCCCCCAGATCCCCCTACGAGCAGTACTTC. This sequence encodes CASSPPRSPYEQYF. The chain links TRBV18 to TRBJ2-7, with D uncertain. The CDR3 sequence is 14 residues long. Between the trimmed V and J ends, which lost 3 bases and 2 bases, there was a span of 11 bases. Germline V gene lookup returns CDR1 KGHSH and CDR2 LQKENI.